Below, 14 T cell receptor beta chains from the same sample are listed, as sequenced in a study of T cell changes during pregnancy in multiple sclerosis. The method was immunoSEQ multiplex PCR; TCRdb's version includes in-frame clones alone and lacks a portion of them. The sample contains roughly 100,000 clones, around nine tenths of which appear only once. The sample here was peripheral blood, taken in the second trimester of pregnancy. The receptors here all came from a female donor in good health, enrolled as a control in a pregnancy study.

This chain uses TRBV7-9 with TRBJ2-5, with D unclear. From germline, CDR1 is SEHNR and CDR2 FQNEAQ (reference sequence). V was clipped by 5 bases and J by 5 bases, with 12 bases between them. CDR3 length: 13 amino acids. The CDR3 DNA is TGTGCCAGCAGCCGGTCGGGTGCGGAGACCCAGTACTTC. This translates into CASSRSGAETQYF.

This chain connects TRBV6-6 to TRBJ2-2, with a tentative D call TRBD2 (6 bases). This CDR3 comprises 13 residues. CDR1 is MNHNY and CDR2 is SVGAGI in the germline V gene (reference sequence). V was shortened by 7 bases and J by 5 bases, with 11 bases between the two germline ends. The CDR3 sequence is CASKMGGTGELFF. CDR3 in DNA: TGTGCCAGCAAGATGGGGGGTACCGGGGAGCTGTTTTTT.

CDR3 residues: CASSLGRLATDTQYF. CDR3 nucleotide sequence: TGTGCCAGCAGTTTAGGTCGACTAGCGACAGATACGCAGTATTTT. This chain uses TRBV27 with TRBJ2-3, with 8 bases matching TRBD2. V gave up 2 bases and J gave up 3 bases; unmatched junction bases: 4. The germline V gene encodes CDR1 MNHEY and CDR2 SMNVEV (reference sequence). The CDR3 sequence is 15 residues long.

This chain uses TRBV7-9 with TRBJ1-1; 9 bases line up with TRBD1. The CDR3 runs 17 residues. Unmatched junction bases numbered 13, after V lost 5 bases and J lost 3 bases. CDR1 is SEHNR, CDR2 FQNEAQ, per germline (reference sequence). The CDR3 spells CASSDRTGVRVYTEAFF. CDR3 coding DNA: TGTGCCAGCAGCGATCGGACAGGGGTAAGGGTATACACTGAAGCTTTCTTT.

The genes are TRBV11-3 and TRBJ2-7, with TRBD1 matching over 11 bases. The CDR3 covers 15 residues. Germline CDR1 and CDR2: SGHNT and YENEEA. Germline trimming cut 2 bases from V and 2 bases from J; bases unmatched to any gene: 2. The CDR3 is CASSLKGQGAYEQYF. The CDR3 nucleotides are TGTGCCAGCAGCTTAAAGGGACAGGGGGCCTACGAGCAGTACTTC.

This clone appeared once. The chain carries TRBV14 and TRBJ1-1; possibly TRBD1 for D (6 bases). Germline V gene sequence: CDR1 SGHDN, CDR2 FVKESK. V was clipped by 0 bases and J by 5 bases, with 10 bases between them. CDR3 length equals 14 residues. The CDR3, as DNA: TGTGCCAGCAGCCAAGACAGGGGATGGACTGAAGCTTTCTTT. Protein: CASSQDRGWTEAFF.

This clone was counted once. The chain combines TRBV2 with TRBJ2-1, with D perhaps TRBD2 (5 bases). The ends were cut back, 5 bases at V and 6 bases at J, with 8 bases in the middle. The V gene's germline CDR1 is SNHLY and CDR2 FYNNEI. The CDR3 spans 12 residues. The CDR3 nucleotides are TGTGCCAGCAGTTTCAGCGGCAATGAGCAGTTCTTC. As protein: CASSFSGNEQFF.

The CDR3 spells CASSAQQTDTQYF. Here the CDR3 DNA reads TGTGCCAGCAGCGCGCAACAGACAGATACGCAGTATTTT. The chain couples TRBV9 to TRBJ2-3, with D uncertain. From germline, CDR1 is SGDLS and CDR2 YYNGEE. This CDR3 has 13 amino acids. The germline V and J ends were trimmed by 3 bases and 3 bases, with 8 bases remaining between them.

The chain is built from TRBV7-2 and TRBJ2-2; tentative D call: TRBD2 (6 bases). Trimming removed 2 bases at V and 1 base at J, with 8 bases between. CDR3 length: 15 amino acids. Germline V gene lookup returns CDR1 SGHTA and CDR2 FQGNSA. For the CDR3, the DNA is TGTGCCAGCAGCTTACAGACTAGGAACACCGGGGAGCTGTTTTTT. Translation gives CASSLQTRNTGELFF.

The V and J genes are TRBV6-4 and TRBJ1-2, with 9 bases fitting TRBD1. The CDR3 totals 15 residues. In germline, CDR1 is MRHNA, CDR2 SNTAGT. V lost 4 bases and J lost 6; bases outside the gene matches: 9. The CDR3 spells CASSGPGQGLNGYTF. In nucleotides, the CDR3 is TGTGCCAGCAGTGGGCCGGGACAGGGTCTTAATGGCTACACCTTC.

This clone was seen once. The V and J genes are TRBV7-2 and TRBJ2-1; 7 nucleotides align to TRBD2. The V and J ends lost 1 base and 9 bases, in that order; junction bases with no gene match: 15. Germline assignment: CDR1 SGHTA and CDR2 FQGNSA. This CDR3 comprises 17 residues. The DNA of the CDR3 is TGTGCCAGCAGCTTAGGCCTGGGGACTACCGGGGAGGGTGAGCAGTTCTTC. Translation: CASSLGLGTTGEGEQFF.

The chain employs TRBV27 and TRBJ2-3; 13 positions agree with TRBD2. The CDR3 length is 15 residues. The V segment lost 7 bases and the J segment 4 bases; nucleotides outside the gene matches: 5. Per germline, CDR1 MNHEY and CDR2 SMNVEV (reference sequence). CDR3 in DNA: TGTGCCAGCAAACTAGCGGGGGGGCCTGCAGATACGCAGTATTTT. This translates into CASKLAGGPADTQYF.

The chain couples TRBV30 to TRBJ2-7, with TRBD1 matching 8 bases. The CDR3 is 14 residues long. Germline V CDR1 and CDR2: GTSNPN, SVGIG (reference sequence). V was clipped by 0 bases and J by 6 bases; unmatched bases: 7. The CDR3 DNA sequence: TGTGCCTGGAGTGTACTCAGGGGGCCGGGCGAGCAGTACTTC. The encoded protein is CAWSVLRGPGEQYF. Full variable domain (missing parts from reference TRBV30 and TRBJ2-7): SQTIHQWPATLVQPVGSPLSLECTVEGTSNPNLYWYRQAAGRGLQLLFYSVGIGQISSEVPQNLSASRPQDRQFILSSKKLLLSDSGFYLCAWSVLRGPGEQYFGPGTRLTVT.

The chain has TRBV2 and TRBJ1-5, with TRBD1 identical over 7 bases. This CDR3 has 14 amino acids. With 6 bases clipped from V and 3 bases from J, the junction kept 5 bases outside the gene matches. Germline-derived CDR1 and CDR2 are SNHLY and FYNNEI. The CDR3 here is CASRVEGANQPQHF. The CDR3 DNA reads TGTGCCAGCAGGGTCGAGGGGGCCAATCAGCCCCAGCATTTT.